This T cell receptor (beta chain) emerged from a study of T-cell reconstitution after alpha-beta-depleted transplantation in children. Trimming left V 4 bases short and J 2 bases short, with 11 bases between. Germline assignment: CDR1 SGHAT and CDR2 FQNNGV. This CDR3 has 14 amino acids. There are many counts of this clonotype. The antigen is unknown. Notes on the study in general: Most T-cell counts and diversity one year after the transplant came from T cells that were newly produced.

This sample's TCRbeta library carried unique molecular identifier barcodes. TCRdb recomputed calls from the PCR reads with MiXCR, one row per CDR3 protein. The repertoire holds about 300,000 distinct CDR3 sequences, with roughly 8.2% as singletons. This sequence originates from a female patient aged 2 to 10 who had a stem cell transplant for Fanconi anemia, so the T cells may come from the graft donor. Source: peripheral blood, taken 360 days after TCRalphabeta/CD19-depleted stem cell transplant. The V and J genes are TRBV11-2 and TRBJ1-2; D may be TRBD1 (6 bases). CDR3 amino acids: CASSSGVWNYGYTF. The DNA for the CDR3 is TGTGCCAGCAGCTCAGGGGTTTGGAACTATGGCTACACCTTC. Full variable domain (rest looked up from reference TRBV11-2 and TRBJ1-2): EAGVAQSPRYKIIEKRQSVAFWCNPISGHATLYWYQQILGQGPKLLIQFQNNGVVDDSQLPKDRFSAERLKGVDSTLKIQPAKLEDSAVYLCASSSGVWNYGYTFGSGTRLTVV.